A single sample gave rise to the 31 T cell receptor beta chains below, sequenced in a study of early T cells in non-severe SARS-CoV-2 infection. TCRdb fed the 5' RACE reads into MiXCR, producing one record per CDR3 protein. The sample yields about 18,000 distinct CDR3 sequences, 5.9% seen once. Sequenced sample: whole blood. These receptors were collected from an adult who was a healthcare worker with PCR-confirmed SARS-CoV-2 infection or an uninfected control (not recorded which).

This clonotype was recorded at least ten times. The V call is TRBV16, the J call TRBJ2-7; a weak D match, TRBD2 (5 bases). The CDR3 loop spans 17 amino acids. The V end was cut by 2 bases, the J end by 4 bases, with 21 bases between. Per germline, CDR1 KGHSY and CDR2 FQNENV. In DNA form, the CDR3 reads TGTGCCAGCAGCCAACCTCGGCCTGGGAGCCCAAGTTACGAGCAGTACTTC. Protein product: CASSQPRPGSPSYEQYF.

This clonotype was recorded many times. The chain joins TRBV20-1 to TRBJ1-5; no reliable D call. Trimming shortened V by 5 bases and J by 2 bases, and 13 bases separated the two germline ends. The CDR3 spans 14 residues. Germline lookup yields CDR1 DFQATT and CDR2 SNEGSKA (reference sequence). The CDR3 protein is CSAAPGIGNQPQHF. The CDR3 coding sequence is TGCAGTGCTGCGCCGGGGATCGGCAATCAGCCCCAGCATTTT.

On this clonotype itself: Being one base from a much bigger clone, this may be a read error. The J gene is TRBJ2-7, the V gene TRBV11-2; TRBD2 matches 14 bases. This CDR3 contains 15 residues. V trimming: 8 bases; J trimming: 7 bases; junction bases outside the gene matches: 10. Germline V gene data show CDR1 as SGHAT and CDR2 as FQNNGV. The CDR3 sequence is CASGSGLAGVSEQYF. For the CDR3, the DNA is TGTGCCAGCGGCTCGGGACTAGCGGGAGTTAGTGAGCAGTACTTC.

The CDR3, as DNA: TGTGCCAGCAGTGATGGACAGGAGGCCCCCCAGACGGGGCAGTACTTC. It codes for CASSDGQEAPQTGQYF. This chain links TRBV6-4 with TRBJ2-7; 7 bases fit TRBD1. Losses at the gene ends were 3 bases for V and 9 bases for J; bases not matched to a gene: 17. This CDR3 has 16 amino acids. The germline V gene has CDR1 MRHNA and CDR2 SNTAGT.

This clonotype was observed a handful of times. This sequence joins TRBV11-2 and TRBJ2-1; D is possibly TRBD1 (6 bases). Per the germline V gene, CDR1 is SGHAT and CDR2 is FQNNGV. V lost 4 bases and J lost 3, with 13 bases in between. CDR3 size: 15 residues. The CDR3 protein is CASSSLGQLYNEQFF. The CDR3 DNA follows: TGTGCCAGCAGCTCCCTCGGACAGCTCTACAATGAGCAGTTCTTC.

This clonotype was observed a handful of times. DNA for the CDR3: TGTGCCAGCAGTTACAGGACCTACACCGGGGAGCTGTTTTTT. The encoded protein is CASSYRTYTGELFF. V is TRBV6-5 and J is TRBJ2-2; D not certain. This CDR3 comprises 14 residues. Germline CDR1 and CDR2: MNHEY and SVGAGI. V was trimmed by 2 bases and J by 3 bases, leaving 7 bases between them.

This clonotype was counted many times. V usage is TRBV20-1 and J usage is TRBJ2-7; either TRBD1 or TRBD2 may fit D (5 bases each). Deletions cut 3 bases from V and 3 bases from J, with 12 bases between. Germline V lookup: CDR1 DFQATT, CDR2 SNEGSKA (reference sequence). There are 13 residues in the CDR3. The CDR3 loop is CSARGTKDYEQYF. CDR3 coding DNA: TGCAGTGCTAGGGGGACGAAGGACTACGAGCAGTACTTC.

This clonotype was counted at least ten times. The rearrangement links TRBV18 to TRBJ1-5; 8 nucleotides match TRBD1. This CDR3 is built from 13 residues. Per germline, CDR1 KGHSH and CDR2 LQKENI. With 6 bases clipped from V and 5 bases from J, the junction kept 3 bases outside the gene matches. The CDR3 DNA is TGTGCCAGCTCCCTACAGGGGGATCAGCCCCAGCATTTT. Protein sequence: CASSLQGDQPQHF.

There are many counts of this clonotype. The gene calls are TRBV7-2 and TRBJ1-5; no firm D call. V was cut by 0 bases and J by 3 bases, with 6 bases left in between. This CDR3 has 14 amino acids. Germline V gives CDR1 SGHTA, CDR2 FQGNSA. The CDR3, as DNA: TGTGCCAGCAGCTTAGCAGGGCACAATCAGCCCCAGCATTTT. This translates into CASSLAGHNQPQHF. Supplemented by reference TRBV7-2 and TRBJ1-5, the full variable domain reads GAGVSQSPSNKVTEKGKDVELRCDPISGHTALYWYRQSLGQGLEFLIYFQGNSAPDKSGLPSDRFSAERTGGSVSTLTIQRTQQEDSAVYLCASSLAGHNQPQHFGDGTRLSIL.

Many counts were recorded for this clonotype. The chain joins TRBV5-1 to TRBJ2-1, with 10 positions matching TRBD2. J gave up 7 bases and V 4 bases, and 8 bases lay outside the gene matches. Germline lookup yields CDR1 SGHRS and CDR2 YFSETQ. The CDR3 sequence is 15 residues long. CDR3: CASSKLAGEGNEQFF. The CDR3 nucleotides read TGCGCCAGCAGCAAGCTAGCGGGAGAAGGAAATGAGCAGTTCTTC.

This clonotype occurred many times. The CDR3 sequence: CAWVPEREVSNEQFF. The CDR3 DNA is TGTGCCTGGGTGCCGGAGCGGGAGGTTAGCAATGAGCAGTTCTTC. This chain uses TRBV30 with TRBJ2-1, with 9 bases that match TRBD2. The germline V gene has CDR1 GTSNPN and CDR2 SVGIG (reference sequence). This CDR3 region has 15 residues. Trimming removed 5 bases from V and 6 bases from J; junction bases left unmatched: 11.

This clonotype has ten or more counts. This sequence joins TRBV12-3 or TRBV12-4 and TRBJ1-4; 8 bases match TRBD1. The CDR3 spans 15 residues. After removal of 5 bases from V and 7 bases from J, the junction contained 9 bases not matched to a gene. The CDR3, as DNA: TGTGCCAGCAGTCCCAGGGACAGGCGTCTTGAAAAACTGTTTTTT. This sequence encodes CASSPRDRRLEKLFF.

This clonotype was counted many times. The chain has TRBV19 and TRBJ2-6; D ambiguous. Trimming left V 2 bases short and J 0 bases short, with 8 bases between. Germline CDR1 reads LNHDA; CDR2 reads SQIVND (reference sequence). CDR3 length equals 16 residues. As DNA, the CDR3 is TGTGCCAGTAGTATAAATCCGAACTCTGGGGCCAACGTCCTGACTTTC. Its protein is CASSINPNSGANVLTF. The full variable domain, with the rest looked up from reference TRBV19 and TRBJ2-6, is DGGITQSPKYLFRKEGQNVTLSCEQNLNHDAMYWYRQDPGQGLRLIYYSQIVNDFQKGDIAEGYSVSREKKESFPLTVTSAQKNPTAFYLCASSINPNSGANVLTFGAGSRLTVL.

This clonotype was seen repeatedly, ten times or more. This chain links TRBV20-1 with TRBJ2-7, with 8 bases fitting TRBD1. Germline V gene lookup returns CDR1 DFQATT and CDR2 SNEGSKA (reference sequence). CDR3 size: 16 residues. With V trimmed by 0 bases and J by 3 bases, 10 bases remained unmatched. This CDR3 is CSARDLRGGQVYEQYF. The DNA for the CDR3 is TGCAGTGCTAGAGATCTGCGAGGGGGACAGGTCTACGAGCAGTACTTC.

This clonotype was seen repeatedly, ten times or more. The V and J genes are TRBV4-2 and TRBJ2-2; TRBD1 agrees at 7 bases. Germline-derived CDR1 and CDR2 are LGHNA and YNFKEQ. V shed 10 bases and J 2 bases; nucleotides not matched to a gene: 4. CDR3 length: 13 amino acids. CDR3 sequence (DNA): TGTGCCATGGGGACAGATAACACCGGGGAGCTGTTTTTT. Amino acids: CAMGTDNTGELFF.

This clonotype was counted many times. This chain joins TRBV19 and TRBJ2-1; TRBD2 is a possible D gene (5 bases). CDR1 is LNHDA and CDR2 is SQIVND in the germline V gene (reference sequence). The CDR3 has 15 amino acids. V lost 2 bases and J 8 bases, leaving 16 bases between the germline ends. As DNA, the CDR3 is TGTGCCAGTAGTATACCTTCAAACACCGGGGATGAGCAGTTCTTC. It encodes CASSIPSNTGDEQFF.

This clonotype occurred many times. The chain couples TRBV5-1 to TRBJ2-3; D may be TRBD1 or TRBD2 (5 bases each). CDR3 size: 15 residues. V was trimmed by 0 bases and J by 2 bases, leaving 10 bases between them. Germline V lookup: CDR1 SGHRS, CDR2 YFSETQ. CDR3 DNA sequence: TGCGCCAGCAGCTTGGCTCAGGGACCCACAGATACGCAGTATTTT. This gives the protein CASSLAQGPTDTQYF.

This chain connects TRBV6-6 to TRBJ1-4; 8 bases fit TRBD1. The CDR3 is 17 residues long. After removal of 8 bases from V and 3 bases from J, the junction contained 14 bases not matched to a gene. Looked up from germline, CDR1 is MNHNY and CDR2 is SVGAGI (reference sequence). The CDR3 sequence: CASHKTGQGASNEKLFF. CDR3 DNA: TGTGCCAGCCATAAAACTGGACAGGGAGCTTCTAATGAAAAACTGTTTTTT.

By share of the sample, this clonotype is medium-sized. The genes are TRBV5-1 and TRBJ2-7, with TRBD1 as a possible D gene (6 bases). V was cut by 4 bases and J by 7 bases, with 9 bases left in between. This CDR3 comprises 11 residues. Per germline, CDR1 SGHRS and CDR2 YFSETQ. CDR3 DNA sequence: TGCGCCAGCAGCACAGGGCAGGAGCAGTACTTC. Translated, it gives CASSTGQEQYF.

By sample share, this clonotype is medium-sized. The chain links TRBV29-1 to TRBJ1-2; possible D gene TRBD1, 5 bases. Per germline, CDR1 SQVTM and CDR2 ANQGSEA. This CDR3 region has 15 residues. Trimming took 0 bases from V and 5 from J, leaving 16 bases between them. The CDR3 DNA follows: TGCAGCGTTGAAGATCCGGGACGAGTGATGTATGGCTACACCTTC. This translates into CSVEDPGRVMYGYTF.

At least ten counts were recorded for this clonotype. The J gene is TRBJ2-3, the V gene TRBV6-1, with D tentatively TRBD1 (6 bases). Germline CDR1 and CDR2: MNHNS and SASEGT. The CDR3 runs to 15 residues. Trimming shortened V by 5 bases and J by 4 bases, and 16 bases separated the two germline ends. In nucleotides, the CDR3 is TGTGCCAGCAGTTCGTCCAGGGGACCAGCAGATACGCAGTATTTT. Residues: CASSSSRGPADTQYF.

In this sample, this clonotype turned up many times. The rearrangement joins TRBV10-3 to TRBJ2-1, with D perhaps TRBD2 (6 bases). Trimming removed 10 bases at V and 0 bases at J, with 10 bases between. The CDR3 sequence is 13 residues long. Germline CDR1 is ENHRY and CDR2 is SYGVKD. This CDR3 reads CATRAGSYNEQFF. The CDR3 coding sequence is TGTGCCACCAGAGCGGGCTCCTACAATGAGCAGTTCTTC.

In this sample, this clonotype turned up many times. The chain has TRBV4-2 and TRBJ1-2; the match to TRBD1 covers 10 bases. From germline, CDR1 is LGHNA and CDR2 YNFKEQ. The V gene end was trimmed by 4 bases and the J gene end by 1 base; junction bases not matched to a gene: 6. The CDR3 is 16 amino acids. The CDR3 reads CASSPTGQGDNYGYTF. The CDR3 DNA reads as TGTGCCAGCAGCCCCACAGGACAGGGGGATAACTATGGCTACACCTTC.

This clonotype was recorded a few times. The chain is built from TRBV12-3 or TRBV12-4 and TRBJ2-2; D is unclear. The CDR3 spans 16 residues. Deletions cut 3 bases from V and 1 base from J, with 12 bases between. The CDR3 loop reads CASSFARAKNTGELFF. The CDR3 region has the DNA TGTGCCAGCAGTTTCGCCAGAGCTAAGAACACCGGGGAGCTGTTTTTT.

This clonotype was picked up many times. The chain uses TRBV30 and TRBJ2-1; 10 bases fit TRBD2. The junction had 12 bases not matched to a gene; V was cut back by 8 bases and J by 8 bases. The CDR3 loop spans 14 amino acids. Germline CDR1 reads GTSNPN; CDR2 reads SVGIG (reference sequence). CDR3 sequence: CAGGASGRGDEQFF. The CDR3 DNA reads TGTGCCGGCGGGGCTAGCGGGAGAGGGGATGAGCAGTTCTTC.

Ten or more counts support this clonotype. This chain joins TRBV7-9 and TRBJ2-1, with TRBD2 as a possible D gene (6 bases). This CDR3 spans 15 amino acids. CDR1 is SEHNR, CDR2 FQNEAQ, per germline (reference sequence). Trimming pared 5 bases from V and 7 bases from J, leaving 18 bases between. Here the CDR3 reads CASSPRGSGHNEQFF. The CDR3 region has the DNA TGTGCCAGCAGCCCCCGGGGGAGCGGGCATAATGAGCAGTTCTTC.

The sample holds a few counts of this clonotype. The chain combines TRBV7-3 with TRBJ2-5, with 10 bases matching TRBD1. CDR1 is SGHTA, CDR2 FQGTGA, per germline. This CDR3 has 15 residues. V shed 5 bases, J shed 3 bases, and the junction held 6 bases outside the gene matches. CDR3 sequence reads: CASSPMGTGEETQYF. The DNA of the CDR3 is TGTGCCAGCAGCCCCATGGGGACAGGGGAAGAGACCCAGTACTTC. Together with reference TRBV7-3 and TRBJ2-5, the CDR3 gives the full variable domain: GAGVSQTPSNKVTEKGKYVELRCDPISGHTALYWYRQSLGQGPEFLIYFQGTGAADDSGLPNDRFFAVRPEGSVSTLKIQRTERGDSAVYLCASSPMGTGEETQYFGPGTRLLVL.

This clonotype was detected many times. This chain connects TRBV7-8 to TRBJ2-7; D possibly matches TRBD1 or TRBD2 (5 bases each). Trimming took 5 bases from V and 2 from J, leaving 13 bases between them. Germline lookup yields CDR1 SGHVS and CDR2 FQNEAQ. This CDR3 is 14 amino acids long. CDR3 in amino acids: CASSVRDATYEQYF. The CDR3 region has the DNA TGTGCCAGCAGCGTCCGGGACGCTACCTACGAGCAGTACTTC.

This clonotype showed up many times. The chain combines TRBV20-1 with TRBJ2-7; D may be TRBD1 or TRBD2 (6 bases each). In germline, CDR1 is DFQATT, CDR2 SNEGSKA (reference sequence). V was shortened by 5 bases and J by 5 bases, with 19 bases between the two germline ends. The CDR3 is made up of 14 amino acids. The CDR3 DNA follows: TGCAGTGCTCCTTTCCTGACAGGAGGGGACGAGCAGTACTTC. This translates into CSAPFLTGGDEQYF.

This clonotype was seen repeatedly, ten times or more. The chain has TRBV3-1 and TRBJ1-3; possible D gene TRBD1, 5 bases. Deletions cut 4 bases from V and 4 bases from J, with 5 bases between. This CDR3 is 12 amino acids long. Germline V gives CDR1 LGHDT, CDR2 YNNKEL (reference sequence). The CDR3 DNA sequence: TGTGCCAGCAGCCGGGGGGGAAACACCATATATTTT. Its protein is CASSRGGNTIYF.

By its share, this clonotype is medium-sized. The rearrangement links TRBV7-9 to TRBJ2-7; D tentatively fits TRBD1 or TRBD2 (5 bases each). CDR1 and CDR2 from the germline V gene are SEHNR and FQNEAQ (reference sequence). Trimming took 4 bases from V and 0 from J, leaving 19 bases between them. This CDR3 is 17 amino acids long. The CDR3 reads CASSSFRDPRSSYEQYF. CDR3 nucleotide sequence: TGTGCCAGCAGCTCGTTCAGGGACCCTCGAAGCTCCTACGAGCAGTACTTC.